This TCR beta chain is drawn from a study of blood T cells in healthy people across ages. Many counts were recorded for this clonotype. Its antigen is unknown. Study-wide findings and caveats: TCR beta diversity, measured per million T cells, fell in a roughly linear way with age.

Primed by a sample-barcoded 5' primer and a J-beta primer mix, a second PCR proceeded for 7 to 11 cycles. TCRdb reanalysed the 5' RACE reads using MiXCR and keeps one entry per CDR3 protein. In the table there are 550,000 to 650,000 distinct CDR3 sequences, roughly 30% of which are singletons. Looked up from germline, CDR1 is SEHNR and CDR2 is FQNEAQ (reference sequence). This CDR3 has 17 residues. Trimming took 5 bases from V and 0 from J; bases not matched to a gene: 11. The chain employs TRBV7-9 and TRBJ2-3; 7 bases fit TRBD2. Sequenced material: blood. The origin of this receptor is a woman older than 75 in good health. The DNA of the CDR3 is TGTGCCAGCAGCCTACTTCAGGCGGGGGTGAGCACAGATACGCAGTATTTT. This codes for CASSLLQAGVSTDTQYF.